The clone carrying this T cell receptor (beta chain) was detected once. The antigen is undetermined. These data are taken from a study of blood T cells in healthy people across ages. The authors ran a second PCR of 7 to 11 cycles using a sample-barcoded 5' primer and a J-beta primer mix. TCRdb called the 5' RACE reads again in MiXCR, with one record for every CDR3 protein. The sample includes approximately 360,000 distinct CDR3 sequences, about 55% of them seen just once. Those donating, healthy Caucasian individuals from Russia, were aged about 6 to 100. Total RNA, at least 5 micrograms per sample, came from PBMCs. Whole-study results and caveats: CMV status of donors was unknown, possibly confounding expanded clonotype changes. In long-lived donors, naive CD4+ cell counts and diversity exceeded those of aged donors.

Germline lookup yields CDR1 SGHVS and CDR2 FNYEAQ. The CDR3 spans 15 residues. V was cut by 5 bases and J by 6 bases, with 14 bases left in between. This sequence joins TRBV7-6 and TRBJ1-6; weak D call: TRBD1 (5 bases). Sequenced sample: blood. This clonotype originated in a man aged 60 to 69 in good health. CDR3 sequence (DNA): TGTGCCAGCAGCCACACCATGGGGGGTAATTCACCCCTCCACTTT. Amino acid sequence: CASSHTMGGNSPLHF.